The T cell receptor (beta chain) under discussion was sequenced for a study of a mutant IDH1 vaccine in newly diagnosed glioma. The table came from immunoSEQ multiplex PCR; TCRdb's copy has only in-frame clones and leaves some out. Among 65,000 to 70,000 clones listed, 80% to 90% were seen once. This CDR3 comprises 11 residues. The germline V gene has CDR1 GTSNPN and CDR2 SVGIG (reference sequence). The V end was cut by 0 bases, the J end by 5 bases, with 4 bases between. Described time point: baseline, week 1 (first vaccination visit). The treatment here: pre-vaccination baseline after standard-of-care therapy. This clone was seen only a few times.

This rearrangement joins TRBV30 to TRBJ1-1; D gene uncertain. The source was PBMCs, collected from a glioma patient treated with radiotherapy, temozolomide or both. The sequence derives from a man aged 30-40 years with glioma. In nucleotides, the CDR3 is TGTGCCTGGAGTGTACATACTGAAGCTTTCTTT. It yields the protein CAWSVHTEAFF.